This T cell receptor beta chain was recovered during a study of cytomegalovirus exposure and HLA in healthy donors. General observations from the study: Among the most significant clusters, several appeared linked to common viral pathogens in a later analysis.

The PCR had 60 Vbeta and 13 Jbeta primers. Here immunoSEQ multiplex PCR was the method, and the copy in TCRdb shows in-frame clones only, minus some. The sample consists of 93,000 or so clones, around 79% of them appearing once. Concerning this clone itself: Its antigen is undetermined.

Germline V lookup: CDR1 SGHNT, CDR2 YYREEE (reference sequence). The CDR3 runs to 13 residues. V shed 2 bases and J shed 2 bases, with 7 bases lying between them. Everyone who donated was a healthy bone marrow donor. The chain employs TRBV5-4 and TRBJ1-1; D unresolved. The sequenced material came from PBMCs. The receptor comes from a man over 45 in good health and CMV-seropositive. The CDR3 coding sequence is TGTGCCAGCAGCTTTTCGGGAAACACTGAAGCTTTCTTT. The encoded protein is CASSFSGNTEAFF. Filled out from reference TRBV5-4 and TRBJ1-1, the complete variable domain reads ETGVTQSPTHLIKTRGQQVTLRCSSQSGHNTVSWYQQALGQGPQFIFQYYREEENGRGNFPPRFSGLQFPNYSSELNVNALELDDSALYLCASSFSGNTEAFFGQGTRLTVV.